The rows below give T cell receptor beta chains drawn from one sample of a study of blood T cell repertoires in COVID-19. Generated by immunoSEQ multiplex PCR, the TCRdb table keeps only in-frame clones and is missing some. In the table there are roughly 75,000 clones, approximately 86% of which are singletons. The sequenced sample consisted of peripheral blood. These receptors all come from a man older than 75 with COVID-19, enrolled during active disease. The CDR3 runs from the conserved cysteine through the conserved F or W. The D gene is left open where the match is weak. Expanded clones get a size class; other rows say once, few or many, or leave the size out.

cdr3_nt: TGTGCCAGCTCGACGGGCAGAGGGGAGACCCAGTACTTC; cdr3_aa: CASSTGRGETQYF; clone_size: NA; d_call: NA; j_call: TRBJ2-5; v_call: TRBV2
cdr3_nt: TGTGCCAGCAGTTACCTTGTACTCTCTAGCAATCAGCCCCAGCATTTT; cdr3_aa: CASSYLVLSSNQPQHF; clone_size: few; d_call: NA; j_call: TRBJ1-5; v_call: TRBV6-6
cdr3_nt: TGTGCCAGCAGGCAGGGACAAGTGTCTAGAAACACCATATATTTT; cdr3_aa: CASRQGQVSRNTIYF; clone_size: NA; d_call: NA; j_call: TRBJ1-3; v_call: TRBV6-5
cdr3_nt: TGTGCCAGTAGTATAGGCCCGACAGTTGCCTCTGGAAACACCATATATTTT; cdr3_aa: CASSIGPTVASGNTIYF; clone_size: NA; d_call: NA; j_call: TRBJ1-3; v_call: TRBV19
cdr3_nt: TGTGCCAGCAGCTTACGCACAGGGGGGGAGTCGCAGTTCTTC; cdr3_aa: CASSLRTGGESQFF; clone_size: NA; d_call: NA; j_call: TRBJ2-1; v_call: TRBV7-2
cdr3_nt: TGTGCCAGCAGCTCCCTGGCGGGGGCTACGCAGTATTTT; cdr3_aa: CASSSLAGATQYF; clone_size: NA; d_call: NA; j_call: TRBJ2-3; v_call: TRBV7-3
cdr3_nt: TGTGCCAGCAGTCCCGGGTGGAGACTGACTAAAAACATTCAGTACTTC; cdr3_aa: CASSPGWRLTKNIQYF; clone_size: NA; d_call: NA; j_call: TRBJ2-4; v_call: TRBV2
cdr3_nt: TGCGCCAGCAGCTTCCGACTAGCGGCAGATACGCAGTATTTT; cdr3_aa: CASSFRLAADTQYF; clone_size: NA; d_call: TRBD2; j_call: TRBJ2-3; v_call: TRBV5-1
cdr3_nt: TGCGCCAGCAGCCAAGACAGAGCGGGGCGTTCACCCCTCCACTTT; cdr3_aa: CASSQDRAGRSPLHF; clone_size: once; d_call: NA; j_call: TRBJ1-6; v_call: TRBV4-1
cdr3_nt: TGTGCCAGTAGTATAAGGGCAGGGCATAGCAATCAGCCCCAGCATTTT; cdr3_aa: CASSIRAGHSNQPQHF; clone_size: NA; d_call: NA; j_call: TRBJ1-5; v_call: TRBV19
cdr3_nt: TGTGCAAGTCGCTGGCCAGGGGGCAGCTATGGCTACACCTTC; cdr3_aa: CASRWPGGSYGYTF; clone_size: NA; d_call: NA; j_call: TRBJ1-2; v_call: TRBV12-2
cdr3_nt: TGTGCCAGCAGTGAAGAGGCTAGCGGGGATAGTTCGGAGACCCAGTACTTC; cdr3_aa: CASSEEASGDSSETQYF; clone_size: NA; d_call: TRBD2; j_call: TRBJ2-5; v_call: TRBV2
cdr3_nt: TGTGCCAGCAGTTCGGGACTAGCGAGTGGCGGGGAGCTGTTTTTT; cdr3_aa: CASSSGLASGGELFF; clone_size: NA; d_call: TRBD2; j_call: TRBJ2-2; v_call: TRBV28
cdr3_nt: TGTGCCAGCAGCTCAGGCCGGGGTCAGCCCCAGCATTTT; cdr3_aa: CASSSGRGQPQHF; clone_size: NA; d_call: NA; j_call: TRBJ1-5; v_call: TRBV6-4
cdr3_nt: TGTGCCAGCAGCTTACCGGGACAGCATTATATCGAAGCTTTCTTT; cdr3_aa: CASSLPGQHYIEAFF; clone_size: NA; d_call: TRBD1; j_call: TRBJ1-1; v_call: TRBV11-1
cdr3_nt: TGTGCCAGCAGGAGGACAGCCCTACATGGCTACACCTTC; cdr3_aa: CASRRTALHGYTF; clone_size: NA; d_call: NA; j_call: TRBJ1-2; v_call: TRBV28
cdr3_nt: TGTGCCAGCAGCCCCGGGACTTGGGATGGCTACGAGCAGTACTTC; cdr3_aa: CASSPGTWDGYEQYF; clone_size: NA; d_call: NA; j_call: TRBJ2-7; v_call: TRBV5-4
cdr3_nt: TGTGCCAGCAGTCCAGGGCCCCCCCGGATGAACACTGAAGCTTTCTTT; cdr3_aa: CASSPGPPRMNTEAFF; clone_size: NA; d_call: NA; j_call: TRBJ1-1; v_call: TRBV28
cdr3_nt: TGTGCCAGCAGCTTCGGGACAGGTTCCTACGAGCAGTACTTC; cdr3_aa: CASSFGTGSYEQYF; clone_size: NA; d_call: TRBD1; j_call: TRBJ2-7; v_call: TRBV5-6
cdr3_nt: TGTGCCAGCAGCTTAGTCTCCGGGGGGGCTAGGAATGAGCAGTTCTTC; cdr3_aa: CASSLVSGGARNEQFF; clone_size: NA; d_call: TRBD2; j_call: TRBJ2-1; v_call: TRBV7-9
cdr3_nt: TGTGCCATCAGTGAGCGGGAGGGGGAAGCTTTCTTT; cdr3_aa: CAISEREGEAFF; clone_size: NA; d_call: NA; j_call: TRBJ1-1; v_call: TRBV10-3
cdr3_nt: TGTGCCAGCAGCTTAACGTGGGCAACCACTGAAGCTTTCTTT; cdr3_aa: CASSLTWATTEAFF; clone_size: NA; d_call: NA; j_call: TRBJ1-1; v_call: TRBV7-3
cdr3_nt: TGTGCCAGCAGCTTAGGGGGGCCCTACGAGCAGTACTTC; cdr3_aa: CASSLGGPYEQYF; clone_size: few; d_call: NA; j_call: TRBJ2-7; v_call: TRBV11-2
cdr3_nt: TGTGCCAGTAGTCGGGACTCTAGTAACGAGCAGTACTTC; cdr3_aa: CASSRDSSNEQYF; clone_size: NA; d_call: NA; j_call: TRBJ2-7; v_call: TRBV19
cdr3_nt: TGTGCCAGCAGTGTAACAAGCGGCTACGAGCAGTACTTC; cdr3_aa: CASSVTSGYEQYF; clone_size: NA; d_call: NA; j_call: TRBJ2-7; v_call: TRBV2
cdr3_nt: TGTGCCAGCAGTTCTACAGGGGGCGGCGGCTACACCTTC; cdr3_aa: CASSSTGGGGYTF; clone_size: NA; d_call: TRBD1; j_call: TRBJ1-2; v_call: TRBV6-6
cdr3_nt: TGTGCCAGCAGCTTAGTAGCGACTGAAGCTTTCTTT; cdr3_aa: CASSLVATEAFF; clone_size: NA; d_call: NA; j_call: TRBJ1-1; v_call: TRBV11-2
cdr3_nt: TGTGCCAGCAGTGTCGGGACAGGCAATGGCTACACCTTC; cdr3_aa: CASSVGTGNGYTF; clone_size: NA; d_call: TRBD1; j_call: TRBJ1-2; v_call: TRBV12-3/TRBV12-4
cdr3_nt: TGTGCCACCAGCAGGCTTTCCGGGACAGGGAATCAGCCCCAGCATTTT; cdr3_aa: CATSRLSGTGNQPQHF; clone_size: NA; d_call: TRBD1; j_call: TRBJ1-5; v_call: TRBV15
cdr3_nt: TGTGCCAGCAGCTTAATGGAGGGCACCGAGCAGTACTTC; cdr3_aa: CASSLMEGTEQYF; clone_size: NA; d_call: NA; j_call: TRBJ2-7; v_call: TRBV7-3
cdr3_nt: TGTGCCAGCAGTGAATCCCAGCGGGGGACCGGGGAGCTGTTTTTT; cdr3_aa: CASSESQRGTGELFF; clone_size: NA; d_call: TRBD2; j_call: TRBJ2-2; v_call: TRBV25-1
cdr3_nt: TGTGCCACCAGCAGAGACCCGTCAGGGGTTCGATTCGTGTTTTTT; cdr3_aa: CATSRDPSGVRFVFF; clone_size: NA; d_call: NA; j_call: TRBJ2-2; v_call: TRBV15
cdr3_nt: TGTGCCAGCAGCCCAGTCTCAACAGGGGCTCAGCATTTT; cdr3_aa: CASSPVSTGAQHF; clone_size: NA; d_call: TRBD1; j_call: TRBJ1-5; v_call: TRBV7-2
cdr3_nt: TGTGCCAGCAGTCTCCCCAGGCAGCCCCCACGCAACTATGGCTACACCTTC; cdr3_aa: CASSLPRQPPRNYGYTF; clone_size: NA; d_call: NA; j_call: TRBJ1-2; v_call: TRBV28
cdr3_nt: TGCGCCAGCAGCTCCGACAGGGGGCGAACTGAAGCTTTCTTT; cdr3_aa: CASSSDRGRTEAFF; clone_size: NA; d_call: TRBD1; j_call: TRBJ1-1; v_call: TRBV5-1
cdr3_nt: TGTGCCAGCAGTTCGCCGGACCCGGGGGCCCAGTACTTC; cdr3_aa: CASSSPDPGAQYF; clone_size: NA; d_call: NA; j_call: TRBJ2-5; v_call: TRBV6-1
cdr3_nt: TGTGCCAGCAGCCGCTGGACTAGCGGAAGCACAGATACGCAGTATTTT; cdr3_aa: CASSRWTSGSTDTQYF; clone_size: NA; d_call: TRBD2; j_call: TRBJ2-3; v_call: TRBV5-5
cdr3_nt: TGTGCCAGCAGACCGGACAGGGCGGGAGATACGCAGTATTTT; cdr3_aa: CASRPDRAGDTQYF; clone_size: NA; d_call: TRBD1; j_call: TRBJ2-3; v_call: TRBV14
cdr3_nt: TGTGCCAGCAGTCCCCGGGACAGGGCGAACGAGCAGTACTTC; cdr3_aa: CASSPRDRANEQYF; clone_size: NA; d_call: TRBD1; j_call: TRBJ2-7; v_call: TRBV27
cdr3_nt: TGTGCCATCAATCCCGGGACAGGGGGCGCTGAGTATGGCTACACCTTC; cdr3_aa: CAINPGTGGAEYGYTF; clone_size: NA; d_call: TRBD1; j_call: TRBJ1-2; v_call: TRBV10-3
cdr3_nt: TGTGCCAGCAGCTTAGGATCGGGGGGGGATCTTAAGATCCCAGATACGCAGTATTTT; cdr3_aa: CASSLGSGGDLKIPDTQYF; clone_size: NA; d_call: TRBD2; j_call: TRBJ2-3; v_call: TRBV7-9
cdr3_nt: TGTGCCAGCATGGGGGCCGATCTCCTCTATGGCTACACCTTC; cdr3_aa: CASMGADLLYGYTF; clone_size: NA; d_call: NA; j_call: TRBJ1-2; v_call: TRBV6-5
cdr3_nt: TGTGCCAGCAGGTCGGGACAGGAGAACACTGAAGCTTTCTTT; cdr3_aa: CASRSGQENTEAFF; clone_size: NA; d_call: TRBD1; j_call: TRBJ1-1; v_call: TRBV28
cdr3_nt: TGTGCCAGCAGTGGTTCGCTTTTGTCGGTGTTTTTT; cdr3_aa: CASSGSLLSVFF; clone_size: NA; d_call: NA; j_call: TRBJ2-2; v_call: TRBV2
cdr3_nt: TGTGCCAGCAGCCCGGACAGGAGCTATGGCTACACCTTC; cdr3_aa: CASSPDRSYGYTF; clone_size: NA; d_call: TRBD1; j_call: TRBJ1-2; v_call: TRBV7-3
cdr3_nt: TGTGCCAGCAGCGGGCGAGGGGGGGCTGAAGGAAACACCATATATTTT; cdr3_aa: CASSGRGGAEGNTIYF; clone_size: NA; d_call: NA; j_call: TRBJ1-3; v_call: TRBV7-2
cdr3_nt: TGTGCCAGCAGCAGGGGGTGGGGCACAGATACGCAGTATTTT; cdr3_aa: CASSRGWGTDTQYF; clone_size: NA; d_call: TRBD1; j_call: TRBJ2-3; v_call: TRBV6-5
cdr3_nt: TGTGCCAGCAGCTTGCAACAGTGGTCGGAAAAACTGTTTTTT; cdr3_aa: CASSLQQWSEKLFF; clone_size: NA; d_call: NA; j_call: TRBJ1-4; v_call: TRBV5-6
cdr3_nt: TGTGCCAGTAGCGACCCGCGGGGGGCACGGGATACGCAGTATTTT; cdr3_aa: CASSDPRGARDTQYF; clone_size: NA; d_call: TRBD2; j_call: TRBJ2-3; v_call: TRBV19
cdr3_nt: TGCGCCAGCAGCTTGGGCGAGATTGCGACAGGGAGCAATCAGCCCCAGCATTTT; cdr3_aa: CASSLGEIATGSNQPQHF; clone_size: NA; d_call: TRBD1; j_call: TRBJ1-5; v_call: TRBV5-1
cdr3_nt: TGTGCCAGCAGCCAAGGGGGGGGCAATCAGCCCCAGCATTTT; cdr3_aa: CASSQGGGNQPQHF; clone_size: NA; d_call: NA; j_call: TRBJ1-5; v_call: TRBV14
cdr3_nt: TGTGCCAGTAAGGAAAAGGGGAATAGCAATCAGCCCCAGCATTTT; cdr3_aa: CASKEKGNSNQPQHF; clone_size: NA; d_call: NA; j_call: TRBJ1-5; v_call: TRBV19